What follows are 9 T cell receptor beta chains derived from one specimen sequenced in a study of T-cell memory formation after mild COVID-19. TCRdb redid the calling of the 5' RACE reads with MiXCR, one entry per CDR3 protein. The repertoire holds around 320,000 distinct CDR3 sequences, with 15% to 20% as singletons. The sample taken for sequencing was PBMCs or a T cell subset sorted from them (not recorded which). The receptors were sampled from a man younger than 35 who had mild COVID-19 (a few samples of this study predate the infection). Cell type and time point are not known.

The rearrangement joins TRBV5-1 to TRBJ2-5; D gene uncertain. Trimming cost V 0 bases and J 3 bases, with 9 bases left between them. The germline V gene encodes CDR1 SGHRS and CDR2 YFSETQ. This CDR3 has 14 residues. The CDR3 here is CASSLAANEETQYF. In DNA, the CDR3 is TGCGCCAGCAGCTTGGCTGCAAACGAAGAGACCCAGTACTTC.

The CDR3 nucleotides read TGTGCCAGCAGTTACCCCTGGAAGACTTATGGCTACACCTTC. This gives the protein CASSYPWKTYGYTF. The V call is TRBV6-2 or TRBV6-3, the J call TRBJ1-2; D gene uncertain. This CDR3 contains 14 residues. Germline V gives CDR1 MNHEY, CDR2 SVGEGT. The V and J ends lost 2 bases and 5 bases respectively, with 12 bases between them.

This clonotype was counted a few times. This chain links TRBV7-8 with TRBJ2-3; D unclear. Deletions cut 5 bases from V and 3 bases from J, with 15 bases between. The CDR3 is 15 residues long. CDR1 SGHVS and CDR2 FQNEAQ come from the germline V gene. The CDR3 loop reads CASSPTTWGTDTQYF. For the CDR3, the DNA is TGTGCCAGCAGCCCAACAACGTGGGGAACAGATACGCAGTATTTT.

This chain joins TRBV7-2 and TRBJ2-5; possibly TRBD2 for D (5 bases). Trimming stripped 4 bases from V and 7 bases from J, with 7 bases between. Germline loops: CDR1 SGHTA, CDR2 FQGNSA. This CDR3 has 11 amino acids. The CDR3 nucleotides read TGTGCCAGCAGCTCGGGAAGGACCCAGTACTTC. It codes for CASSSGRTQYF.

This clonotype turned up a few times. J is TRBJ1-1 and V is TRBV18; possibly TRBD1 for D (6 bases). The CDR3 sequence is 10 residues long. CDR1 and CDR2 (germline): KGHSH, LQKENI. V lost 10 bases, J lost 7 bases, and 10 bases lay in between. The CDR3 sequence: CATRDNEAFF. The CDR3 region has the DNA TGTGCCACCCGGGACAATGAAGCTTTCTTT.

This clonotype was observed a handful of times. The rearrangement links TRBV5-1 to TRBJ1-2; D gene ambiguous. The CDR3 totals 14 residues. The ends were cut back, 0 bases at V and 0 bases at J, with 6 bases in the middle. Germline V gene lookup returns CDR1 SGHRS and CDR2 YFSETQ. This chain's CDR3 is CASSLGESNYGYTF. The CDR3 DNA reads TGCGCCAGCAGCTTGGGGGAATCTAACTATGGCTACACCTTC.

This clonotype was counted ten times or more. The chain combines TRBV5-1 with TRBJ2-7, with 7 positions matching TRBD1. With 4 bases clipped from V and 6 bases from J, the junction kept 7 bases outside the gene matches. The V gene's germline CDR1 is SGHRS and CDR2 YFSETQ. The length of the CDR3 is 13 residues. CDR3 sequence reads: CASSTGQRFEQYF. CDR3 nucleotides: TGCGCCAGCAGCACGGGACAGCGCTTCGAGCAGTACTTC.

There are a few counts of this clonotype. CDR3 protein: CAIRPRTGGGYEQYF. CDR3 bases: TGTGCCATCAGGCCACGGACAGGGGGAGGCTACGAGCAGTACTTC. The chain couples TRBV10-3 to TRBJ2-7, with 10 bases aligning to TRBD1. The CDR3 is 15 residues long. Germline assignment: CDR1 ENHRY and CDR2 SYGVKD. V trimming: 6 bases; J trimming: 3 bases; junction bases outside the gene matches: 8.

V and J are TRBV28 and TRBJ2-3, with no clear D. V was clipped by 4 bases and J by 1 base, with 15 bases between them. CDR3 size: 16 residues. Germline CDR1 is MDHEN and CDR2 is SYDVKM. This CDR3 reads CASSSAVYRGTDTQYF. The CDR3 bases are TGTGCCAGCAGTTCTGCCGTCTACCGCGGCACAGATACGCAGTATTTT.